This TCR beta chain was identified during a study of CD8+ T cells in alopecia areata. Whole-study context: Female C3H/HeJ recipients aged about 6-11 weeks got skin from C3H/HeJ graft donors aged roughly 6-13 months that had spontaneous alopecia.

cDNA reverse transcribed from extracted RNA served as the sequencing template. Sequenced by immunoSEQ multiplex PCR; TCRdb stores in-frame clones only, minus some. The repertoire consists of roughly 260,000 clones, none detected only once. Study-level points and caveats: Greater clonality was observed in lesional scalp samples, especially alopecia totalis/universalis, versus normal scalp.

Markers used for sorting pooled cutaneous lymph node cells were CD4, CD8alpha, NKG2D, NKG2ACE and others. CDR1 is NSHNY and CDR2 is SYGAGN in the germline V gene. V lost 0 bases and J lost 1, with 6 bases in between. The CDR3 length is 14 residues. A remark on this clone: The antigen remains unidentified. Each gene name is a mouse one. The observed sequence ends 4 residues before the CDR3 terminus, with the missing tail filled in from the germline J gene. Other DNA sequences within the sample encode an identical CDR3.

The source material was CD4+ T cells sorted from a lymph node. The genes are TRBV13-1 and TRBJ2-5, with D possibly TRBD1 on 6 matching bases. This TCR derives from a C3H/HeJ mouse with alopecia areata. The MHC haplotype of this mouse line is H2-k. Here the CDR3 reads CASSDGTDQDTQYF. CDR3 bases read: TGTGCCAGCAGTGATGGGACAGACCAAGAC.